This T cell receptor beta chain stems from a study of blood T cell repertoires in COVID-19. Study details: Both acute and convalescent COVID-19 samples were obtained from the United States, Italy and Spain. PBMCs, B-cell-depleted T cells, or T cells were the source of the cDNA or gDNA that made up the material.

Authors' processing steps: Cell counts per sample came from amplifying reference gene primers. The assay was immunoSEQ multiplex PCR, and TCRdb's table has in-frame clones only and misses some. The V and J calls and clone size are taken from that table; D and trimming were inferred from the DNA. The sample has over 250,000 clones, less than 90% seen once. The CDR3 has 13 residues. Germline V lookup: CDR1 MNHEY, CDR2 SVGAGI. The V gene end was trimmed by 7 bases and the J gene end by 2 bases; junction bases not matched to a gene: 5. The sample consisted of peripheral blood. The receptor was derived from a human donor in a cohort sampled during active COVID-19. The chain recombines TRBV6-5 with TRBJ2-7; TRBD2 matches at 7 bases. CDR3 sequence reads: CASTAGKPYEQYF. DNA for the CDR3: TGTGCCAGCACAGCGGGGAAACCCTACGAGCAGTACTTC.